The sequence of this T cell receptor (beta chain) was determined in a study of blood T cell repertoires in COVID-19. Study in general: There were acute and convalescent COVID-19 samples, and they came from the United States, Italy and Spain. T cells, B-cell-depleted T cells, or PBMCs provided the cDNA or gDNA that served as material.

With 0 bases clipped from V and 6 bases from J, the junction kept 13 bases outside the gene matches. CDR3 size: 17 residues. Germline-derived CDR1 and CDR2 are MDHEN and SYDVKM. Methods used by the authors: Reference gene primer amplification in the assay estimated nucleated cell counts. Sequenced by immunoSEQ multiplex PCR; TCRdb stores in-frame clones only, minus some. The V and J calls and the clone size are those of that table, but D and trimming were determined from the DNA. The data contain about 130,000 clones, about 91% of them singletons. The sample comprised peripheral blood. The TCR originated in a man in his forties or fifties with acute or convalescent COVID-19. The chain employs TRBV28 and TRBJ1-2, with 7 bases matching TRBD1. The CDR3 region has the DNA TGTGCCAGCAGTTTATGGACAACCGCAGGGGGGTGGGATGGCTACACCTTC. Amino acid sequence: CASSLWTTAGGWDGYTF.